This entry describes one T cell receptor (beta chain). Its antigen is unidentified. These data are taken from a study of blood T cells in healthy people across ages. Broader study findings: Conclusively comparing naive with antigen-experienced cells was impossible with unsorted PBMCs. Naive CD4+ cell counts and diversity both ran higher in long-lived than in aged donors. Calculation of diversity from one million T cells yielded estimates considered to be underestimates.

PCR was performed a second time for 7 to 11 cycles using a sample-barcoded 5' primer and a J-beta primer mix. Each of the samples gave a minimum of 3 million paired-end reads that contained CDR3. MiXCR, run by TCRdb on the 5' RACE reads, gives a single entry per CDR3 protein. This table has around 1.5 million distinct CDR3 sequences, around 39% appearing once. The CDR3 is 15 amino acids. J gave up 0 bases and V 4 bases, and 6 bases lay outside the gene matches. Looked up from germline, CDR1 is SGHRS and CDR2 is YFSETQ. The sample consisted of blood. J is TRBJ2-5 and V is TRBV5-1; TRBD2 aligns across 7 bases. The source of this sequence is a woman aged 18-29 years in good health. The CDR3: CASSPRGSYQETQYF. The CDR3 nucleotides read TGCGCCAGCAGCCCGCGGGGGTCGTACCAAGAGACCCAGTACTTC. The full variable domain, its missing parts supplied by reference TRBV5-1 and TRBJ2-5, is KAGVTQTPRYLIKTRGQQVTLSCSPISGHRSVSWYQQTPGQGLQFLFEYFSETQRNKGNFPGRFSGRQFSNSRSEMNVSTLELGDSALYLCASSPRGSYQETQYFGPGTRLLVL.